The rows below give T cell receptor beta chains drawn from one sample of a study of cytomegalovirus exposure and HLA in healthy donors. Sequencing used immunoSEQ multiplex PCR; TCRdb keeps in-frame clones, though not all of them. The repertoire holds 55,000 to 70,000 clones, with 75% to 95% as singletons. The material sequenced was PBMCs. The receptor source for this set is a woman in her twenties or thirties in good health and CMV-seronegative. Both conserved end residues are part of each CDR3. The order of the fields is V gene, J gene, clone size, D gene, CDR3 DNA, CDR3 protein. D genes are given only for firm matches. Part of the rows lack a size; the others show once, few, many or a class for expanded clones.

>TRBV4-1|TRBJ2-3|-|TRBD1
TGCGCCAGCAGCCAACGGGACAGGGTGACAGATACGCAGTATTTT
CASSQRDRVTDTQYF
>TRBV6-1|TRBJ1-3|-|TRBD1
TGTGCCAGCATCCGACAGGGCCCTGGAAACACCATATATTTT
CASIRQGPGNTIYF
>TRBV14|TRBJ2-7|-|TRBD1
TGTGCCAGCAGCCGTCGGGACAGATCTTCCTACGAGCAGTACTTC
CASSRRDRSSYEQYF
>TRBV18|TRBJ2-1|-|TRBD2
TGTGCCAGCTCACCGGGACTAGCGGGAGCCAATGAGCAGTTCTTC
CASSPGLAGANEQFF
>TRBV5-4|TRBJ2-1|-|TRBD2
TGTGCCAGCAGCTCCGCTACTAGCGGGAGGGAGAATGAGCAGTTCTTC
CASSSATSGRENEQFF
>TRBV28|TRBJ1-4|-|TRBD1
TGTGCCAGCAGTCCCTCCGGGACAGAGGAAAAACTGTTTTTT
CASSPSGTEEKLFF
>TRBV19|TRBJ2-3|-|TRBD2
TGTGCCAGTAGTGAGGGACTAGCGGGCACAGATACGCAGTATTTT
CASSEGLAGTDTQYF
>TRBV4-3|TRBJ2-3|few|TRBD2
TGCGCCAGCAGCCAGGGCTGGACTAGCGGGGCAGATACGCAGTATTTT
CASSQGWTSGADTQYF
>TRBV6-5|TRBJ2-4|-|-
TGTGCCAGCAGTCACCCAGGGGCAGCCAAAAACATTCAGTACTTC
CASSHPGAAKNIQYF
>TRBV28|TRBJ2-1|-|TRBD2
TGTGCCAGCAGTTGGGGCGGGAGGGATGAGCAGTTCTTC
CASSWGGRDEQFF
>TRBV11-2|TRBJ2-3|-|-
TGTGCCAGCAGCCAGGGACTCCTCTCGCTCACAGATACGCAGTATTTT
CASSQGLLSLTDTQYF
>TRBV2|TRBJ1-5|-|-
TGTGCCAGCATACAAGGGGTCAATCAGCCCCAGCATTTT
CASIQGVNQPQHF
>TRBV12-5|TRBJ2-2|-|-
TGTGCTAGTGGTTTATGGCCTAGCCCCGGGGAGCTGTTTTTT
CASGLWPSPGELFF
>TRBV5-1|TRBJ2-3|-|TRBD1
TGCGCCAGCAGCAGGGGTGTAGACAGGGCCACAGATACGCAGTATTTT
CASSRGVDRATDTQYF
>TRBV7-9|TRBJ2-7|-|TRBD2
TGTGCCAGCAGTGGGACTAGTCTGACCTACGAGCAGTACTTC
CASSGTSLTYEQYF
>TRBV14|TRBJ2-1|-|-
TGTGCCAGCAGCCAAGATACCGGGACACAGCCCTACAATGAGCAGTTCTTC
CASSQDTGTQPYNEQFF
>TRBV4-2|TRBJ2-7|-|TRBD2
TGTGCCAGCAGCCGTACTACTACAAGCGGGAGTGACGAGCAGTACTTC
CASSRTTTSGSDEQYF
>TRBV5-1|TRBJ2-7|-|-
TGCGCCAGCAGCTTCACAGAGAACGAGCAGTACTTC
CASSFTENEQYF
>TRBV10-3|TRBJ2-3|-|TRBD2
TGTGCCATCAGTGAATTCCCAGCGGGGGTCACAGATACGCAGTATTTT
CAISEFPAGVTDTQYF
>TRBV18|TRBJ1-1|-|TRBD1
TGTGCCAGCTCACCACAGCGGATGACAGGGACTGAAGCTTTCTTT
CASSPQRMTGTEAFF
>TRBV15|TRBJ2-3|-|TRBD2
TGTGCCACCAGCAGAGATAGCGGGAGGGCCCTGGGGACAGATACGCAGTATTTT
CATSRDSGRALGTDTQYF
>TRBV4-2|TRBJ2-7|-|-
TGTGCCACGGCGGCTAGAGGGCGCGACGAGCAGTACTTC
CATAARGRDEQYF
>TRBV10-3|TRBJ2-3|-|TRBD2
TGTGCCACCACCCCGACTAGCGGGAGCACAGATACGCAGTATTTT
CATTPTSGSTDTQYF
>TRBV5-4|TRBJ2-7|-|TRBD2
TGTGCCAGCAGCCCCGCTAGCGGGAGGGCCTCCTACGAGCAGTACTTC
CASSPASGRASYEQYF
>TRBV4-1|TRBJ2-4|-|TRBD2
TGCGCCAGCAGCCAAGGAGCTAGCGGGAGAGGGCGGGACATTCAGTACTTC
CASSQGASGRGRDIQYF
>TRBV7-6|TRBJ2-1|-|TRBD2
TGTGCCAGCAGCTTAGTTTTAGGTTTTTCGGGAGGGCAGTTCTTC
CASSLVLGFSGGQFF
>TRBV19|TRBJ1-3|-|-
TGTGCCAGTCTTGGGAGAGCTGGAAACACCATATATTTT
CASLGRAGNTIYF
>TRBV5-4|TRBJ2-5|-|-
TGTGCCAGCAGCCTACCAAGCGTTCAAGAGACCCAGTACTTC
CASSLPSVQETQYF
>TRBV29-1|TRBJ2-1|-|-
TGCAGCGTTGAAGATCTGCTAGTCAATGAGCAGTTCTTC
CSVEDLLVNEQFF
>TRBV13|TRBJ1-2|-|-
TGTGCCAGCAGCCCCTCGGGACCGGGGGGCTATGGCTACACCTTC
CASSPSGPGGYGYTF
>TRBV7-8|TRBJ2-3|-|TRBD1
TGTGCCAGCAGGTGGACAGGTGATACGCAGTATTTT
CASRWTGDTQYF
>TRBV30|TRBJ2-1|-|-
TGTGCCTGGAGTGTGGGCAAAGCGGGTGGTAGAAATGAGCAGTTCTTC
CAWSVGKAGGRNEQFF
>TRBV7-2|TRBJ2-3|-|-
TGTGCCAGCAGGGCGGGGTCCACAGATACGCAGTATTTT
CASRAGSTDTQYF
>TRBV19|TRBJ2-3|-|-
TGTGCCAGTAGTTCCTCAGAGGGAGATACGCAGTATTTT
CASSSSEGDTQYF
>TRBV6-5|TRBJ1-2|-|-
TGTGCCAGCAGTTCCGGCTATGGCTACACCTTC
CASSSGYGYTF
>TRBV9|TRBJ1-1|-|TRBD1
TGTGCCAGCAGCGTAAGGGGGGACAGTCTGAACACTGAAGCTTTCTTT
CASSVRGDSLNTEAFF
>TRBV10-3|TRBJ2-3|-|TRBD2
TGTGCCATCAGGGGCGGGAGGCCAACAGATACGCAGTATTTT
CAIRGGRPTDTQYF
>TRBV27|TRBJ2-1|once|-
TGTGCCAGCAGTCCCATACCTAGCAGCTCGTACAATGAGCAGTTCTTC
CASSPIPSSSYNEQFF
>TRBV7-9|TRBJ1-2|-|-
TGTGCCAGCAGCCCCCCCCAGGCATACTATGGCTACACCTTC
CASSPPQAYYGYTF
>TRBV28|TRBJ2-2|-|-
TGTGCCAGCAGTTTGACAAACGCGAACACCGGGGAGCTGTTTTTT
CASSLTNANTGELFF
>TRBV30|TRBJ2-5|-|-
TGTGCCTGGACCCAGGGGGGCCAAGAGACCCAGTACTTC
CAWTQGGQETQYF
>TRBV25-1|TRBJ2-1|-|-
TGTGCCAGCAGCCCGCAAGACACCGGGGCCTACAATGAGCAGTTCTTC
CASSPQDTGAYNEQFF
>TRBV6-5|TRBJ2-1|-|-
TGTGCCAGCAGCGAGCTATACAATGAGCAGTTCTTC
CASSELYNEQFF
>TRBV27|TRBJ2-7|-|TRBD2
TGTGCCAGCAGTTTGGCTAGCGGGAGCGACGAGCAGTACTTC
CASSLASGSDEQYF
>TRBV19|TRBJ1-1|-|-
TGTGCCAGTAGTATAGGGGCAGGGGCCGAAGCTTTCTTT
CASSIGAGAEAFF
>TRBV6-1|TRBJ2-7|-|-
TGTGCCAGCAGTGATAACCTACAGGGAGTCGAGCAGTACTTC
CASSDNLQGVEQYF
>TRBV27|TRBJ2-1|-|TRBD1
TGTGCCAGCAGTTTACGGGCCCCGGACAGGGACGGAGGCAATGAGCAGTTCTTC
CASSLRAPDRDGGNEQFF
>TRBV6-1|TRBJ2-7|-|TRBD2
TGTGCCAGCAGTTCTGGGACTAGCGGGACGGACGAGCAGTACTTC
CASSSGTSGTDEQYF
>TRBV7-9|TRBJ2-6|-|-
TGTGCCAGCAGCGATCCGGGAGTCAGGGGGTTCTCTGGGGCCAACGTCCTGACTTTC
CASSDPGVRGFSGANVLTF
>TRBV21-1|TRBJ1-2|few|-
TGTGCCAGCAGCAGGACAGGGGCCGTCTCAGGCTACACCTTC
CASSRTGAVSGYTF
>TRBV9|TRBJ2-7|-|-
TGTGCCAGCAGCGTAGACCCCGACCCCGGCGGATACGAGCAGTACTTC
CASSVDPDPGGYEQYF
>TRBV28|TRBJ2-5|-|-
TGTGCCAGCAGCGAACAGGGGAGGGAGACCCAGTACTTC
CASSEQGRETQYF
>TRBV10-3|TRBJ2-3|-|TRBD2
TGTGCCACTCGGACTAGCGGGAGTGGTACAGATACGCAGTATTTT
CATRTSGSGTDTQYF
>TRBV11-1|TRBJ2-7|-|TRBD1
TGTGCCAGCAGCATTGACAGGGGGGAACACGAGCAGTACTTC
CASSIDRGEHEQYF
>TRBV28|TRBJ1-2|-|-
TGTGCCAGCAGTTCTGGGGGCCCTAACTATGGCTACACCTTC
CASSSGGPNYGYTF
>TRBV27|TRBJ2-1|-|TRBD2
TGTGCCAGCAGTGGTCTAGGACTAGCGGGACAACAAAATGAGCAGTTCTTC
CASSGLGLAGQQNEQFF
>TRBV2|TRBJ2-5|-|TRBD2
TGTGCCAGCAGTGGGAACAGCGGGATAGAAGAGACCCAGTACTTC
CASSGNSGIEETQYF